This T cell receptor beta chain is from a study of T-cell reconstitution after alpha-beta-depleted transplantation in children. This clonotype has just a few counts. TCRbeta library construction was performed incorporating unique molecular identifiers. Using its own MiXCR run on the PCR reads, TCRdb lists one record per CDR3 protein. The sample has under 300,000 distinct CDR3 sequences, 7.5% to 10% seen once; the top ten hold approximately 4.7%. This TCR was recovered from a human donor who donated a stem cell graft to a child with SCID. Specimen: PBMCs from the stem cell graft donor, collected from the stem cell graft.

The CDR3 sequence: CASSLGHGETQYF. CDR3 nucleotide sequence: TGCGCCAGCAGCTTGGGACACGGGGAGACCCAGTACTTC. The rearrangement links TRBV5-1 to TRBJ2-5; D gene unclear. From germline, CDR1 is SGHRS and CDR2 YFSETQ. This CDR3 spans 13 amino acids. With 0 bases removed from V and 5 bases from J, the gap between germline ends came to 8 bases.